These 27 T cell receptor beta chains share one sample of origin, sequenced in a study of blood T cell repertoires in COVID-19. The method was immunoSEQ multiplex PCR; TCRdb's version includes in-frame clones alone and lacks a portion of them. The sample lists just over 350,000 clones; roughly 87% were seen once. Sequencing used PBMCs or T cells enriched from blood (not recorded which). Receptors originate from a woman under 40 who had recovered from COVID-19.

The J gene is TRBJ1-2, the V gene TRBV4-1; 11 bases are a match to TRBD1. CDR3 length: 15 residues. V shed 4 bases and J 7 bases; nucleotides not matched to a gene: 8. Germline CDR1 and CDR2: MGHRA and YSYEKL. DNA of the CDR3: TGCGCCAGCAGCCCCCCCGGGACAGGGGGTTTTGGCTACACCTTC. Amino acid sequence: CASSPPGTGGFGYTF.

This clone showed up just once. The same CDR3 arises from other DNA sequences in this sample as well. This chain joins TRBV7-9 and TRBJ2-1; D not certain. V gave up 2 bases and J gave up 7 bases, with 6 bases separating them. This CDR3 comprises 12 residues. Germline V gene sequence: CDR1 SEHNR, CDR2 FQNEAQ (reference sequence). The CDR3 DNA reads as TGTGCCAGCAGCTTACGAGGAAATGAGCAGTTCTTC. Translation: CASSLRGNEQFF.

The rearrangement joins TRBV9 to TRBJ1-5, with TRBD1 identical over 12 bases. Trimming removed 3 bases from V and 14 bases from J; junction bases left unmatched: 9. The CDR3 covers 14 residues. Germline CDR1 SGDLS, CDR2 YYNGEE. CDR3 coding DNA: TGTGCCAGCAGCGCTGGGACAGGGGGCCTGTCCAAGCATTTT. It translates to CASSAGTGGLSKHF.

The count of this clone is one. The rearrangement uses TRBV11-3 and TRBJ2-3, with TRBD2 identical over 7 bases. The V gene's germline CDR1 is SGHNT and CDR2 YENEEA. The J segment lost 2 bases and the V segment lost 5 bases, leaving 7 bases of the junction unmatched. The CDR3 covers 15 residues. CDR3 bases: TGTGCCAGCAGCAACCGGGACTACGCCACAGATACGCAGTATTTT. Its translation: CASSNRDYATDTQYF.

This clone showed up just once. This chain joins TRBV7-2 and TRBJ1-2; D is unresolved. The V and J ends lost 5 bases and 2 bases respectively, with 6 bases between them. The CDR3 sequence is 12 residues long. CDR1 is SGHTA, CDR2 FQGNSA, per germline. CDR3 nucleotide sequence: TGTGCCAGCAGCCCCGGGAACTATGGCTACACCTTC. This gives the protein CASSPGNYGYTF.

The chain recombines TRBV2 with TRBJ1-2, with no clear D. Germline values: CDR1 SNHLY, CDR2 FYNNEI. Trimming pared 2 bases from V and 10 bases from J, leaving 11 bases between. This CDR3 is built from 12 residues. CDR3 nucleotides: TGTGCCAGCAGTGAACAGAACACCCCCTACACCTTC. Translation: CASSEQNTPYTF.

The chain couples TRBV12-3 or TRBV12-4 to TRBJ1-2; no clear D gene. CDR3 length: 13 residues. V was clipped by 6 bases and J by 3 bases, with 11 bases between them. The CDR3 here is CASSLTPYYGYTF. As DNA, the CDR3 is TGTGCCAGCAGCCTGACACCCTACTATGGCTACACCTTC.

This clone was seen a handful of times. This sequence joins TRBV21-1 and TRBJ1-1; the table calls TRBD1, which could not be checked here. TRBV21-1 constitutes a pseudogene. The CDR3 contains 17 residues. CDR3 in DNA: TGTGCCAGCAGCAAAGGGGACGGACAGGGGATGAACACTGAAGCTTTCTTT. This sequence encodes CASSKGDGQGMNTEAFF.

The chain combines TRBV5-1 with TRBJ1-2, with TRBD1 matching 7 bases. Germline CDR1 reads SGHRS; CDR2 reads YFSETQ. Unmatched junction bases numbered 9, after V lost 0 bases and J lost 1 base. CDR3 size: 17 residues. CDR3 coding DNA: TGCGCCAGCAGCTTGGGTAGGGGGCAAATAGGTAACTATGGCTACACCTTC. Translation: CASSLGRGQIGNYGYTF.

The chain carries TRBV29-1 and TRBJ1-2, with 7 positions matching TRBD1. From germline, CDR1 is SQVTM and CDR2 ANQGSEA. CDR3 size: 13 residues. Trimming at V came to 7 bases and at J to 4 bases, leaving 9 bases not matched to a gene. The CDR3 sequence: CSAFGQALYGYTF. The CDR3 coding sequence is TGCAGCGCCTTCGGACAGGCCCTCTATGGCTACACCTTC.

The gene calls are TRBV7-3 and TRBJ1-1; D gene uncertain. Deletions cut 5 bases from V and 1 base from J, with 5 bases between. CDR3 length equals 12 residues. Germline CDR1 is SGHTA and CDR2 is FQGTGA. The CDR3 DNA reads TGTGCCAGCAGCCCACAGAACACTGAAGCTTTCTTT. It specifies CASSPQNTEAFF.

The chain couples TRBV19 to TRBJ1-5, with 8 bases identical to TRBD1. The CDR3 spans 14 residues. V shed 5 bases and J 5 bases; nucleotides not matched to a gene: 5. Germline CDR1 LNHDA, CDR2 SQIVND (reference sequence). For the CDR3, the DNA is TGTGCCAGTAGTGCCCAGGGGGCCCATCAGCCCCAGCATTTT. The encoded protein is CASSAQGAHQPQHF. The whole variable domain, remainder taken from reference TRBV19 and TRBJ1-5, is DGGITQSPKYLFRKEGQNVTLSCEQNLNHDAMYWYRQDPGQGLRLIYYSQIVNDFQKGDIAEGYSVSREKKESFPLTVTSAQKNPTAFYLCASSAQGAHQPQHFGDGTRLSIL.

CDR3 DNA sequence: TGTGCCAGCAGCTTCTTAGCGGGACAATACACCGGGGAGCTGTTTTTT. Translated: CASSFLAGQYTGELFF. The chain employs TRBV7-2 and TRBJ2-2; the match to TRBD2 covers 8 bases. V lost 3 bases, J lost 3 bases, and 6 bases stayed unmatched. This CDR3 has 16 residues. In germline, CDR1 is SGHTA, CDR2 FQGNSA. The full variable domain, its missing parts supplied by reference TRBV7-2 and TRBJ2-2, is GAGVSQSPSNKVTEKGKDVELRCDPISGHTALYWYRQSLGQGLEFLIYFQGNSAPDKSGLPSDRFSAERTGGSVSTLTIQRTQQEDSAVYLCASSFLAGQYTGELFFGEGSRLTVL.

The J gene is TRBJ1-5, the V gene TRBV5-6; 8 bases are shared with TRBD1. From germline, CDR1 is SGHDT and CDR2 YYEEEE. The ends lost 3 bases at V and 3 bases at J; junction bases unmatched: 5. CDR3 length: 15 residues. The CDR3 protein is CASSSTGVYNQPQHF. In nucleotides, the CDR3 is TGTGCCAGCAGCTCGACAGGGGTATACAATCAGCCCCAGCATTTT.

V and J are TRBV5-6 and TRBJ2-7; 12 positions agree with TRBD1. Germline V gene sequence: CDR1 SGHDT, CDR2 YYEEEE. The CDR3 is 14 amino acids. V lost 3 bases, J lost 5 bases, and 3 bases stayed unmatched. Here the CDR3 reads CASSSGTGGDEQYF. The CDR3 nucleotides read TGTGCCAGCAGCTCGGGGACAGGGGGCGACGAGCAGTACTTC.

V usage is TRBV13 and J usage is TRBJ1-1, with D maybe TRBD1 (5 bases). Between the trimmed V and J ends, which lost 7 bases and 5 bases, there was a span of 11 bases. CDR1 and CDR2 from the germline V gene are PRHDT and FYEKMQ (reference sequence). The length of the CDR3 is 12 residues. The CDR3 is CASTGFRTEAFF. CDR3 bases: TGTGCCAGCACAGGGTTTAGGACTGAAGCTTTCTTT.

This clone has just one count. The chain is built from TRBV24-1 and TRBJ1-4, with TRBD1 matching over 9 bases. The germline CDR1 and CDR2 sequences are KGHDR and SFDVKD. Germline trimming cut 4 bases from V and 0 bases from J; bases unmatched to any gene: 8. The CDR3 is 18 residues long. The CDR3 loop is CATSESQGALATNEKLFF. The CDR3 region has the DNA TGTGCCACCAGTGAATCACAGGGGGCCCTTGCAACTAATGAAAAACTGTTTTTT.

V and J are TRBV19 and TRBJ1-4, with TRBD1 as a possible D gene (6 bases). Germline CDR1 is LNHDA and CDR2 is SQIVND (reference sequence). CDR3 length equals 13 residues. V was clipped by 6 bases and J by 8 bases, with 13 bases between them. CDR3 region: CASRRGGVEKLFF. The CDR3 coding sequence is TGTGCCAGTAGGAGGGGGGGAGTGGAAAAACTGTTTTTT.

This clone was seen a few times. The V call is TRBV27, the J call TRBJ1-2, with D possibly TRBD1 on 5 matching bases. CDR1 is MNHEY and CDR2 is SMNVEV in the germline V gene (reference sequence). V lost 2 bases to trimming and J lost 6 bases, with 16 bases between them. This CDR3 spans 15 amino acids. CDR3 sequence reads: CASSLQGTGRNGYTF. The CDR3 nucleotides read TGTGCCAGCAGTTTACAAGGGACGGGGAGGAATGGCTACACCTTC.

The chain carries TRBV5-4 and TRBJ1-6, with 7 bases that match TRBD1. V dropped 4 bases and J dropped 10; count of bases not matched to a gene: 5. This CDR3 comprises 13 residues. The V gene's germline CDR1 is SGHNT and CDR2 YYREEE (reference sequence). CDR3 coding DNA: TGTGCCAGCAGCGTGACAGGGAACTCACCCCTCCACTTT. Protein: CASSVTGNSPLHF.

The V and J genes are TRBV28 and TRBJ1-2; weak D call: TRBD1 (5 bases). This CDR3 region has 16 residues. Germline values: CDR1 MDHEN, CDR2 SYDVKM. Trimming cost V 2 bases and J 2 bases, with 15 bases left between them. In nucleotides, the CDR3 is TGTGCCAGCAGTTTAGGGGGAGGAGGGAAAAACTATGGCTACACCTTC. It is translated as CASSLGGGGKNYGYTF.

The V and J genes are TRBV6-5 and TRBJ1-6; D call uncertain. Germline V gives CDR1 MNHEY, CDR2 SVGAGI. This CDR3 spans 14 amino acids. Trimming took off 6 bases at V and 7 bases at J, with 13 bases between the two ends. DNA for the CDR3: TGTGCCAGCAGCCTTTACGGGAGGAATTCACCCCTCCACTTT. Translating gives CASSLYGRNSPLHF.

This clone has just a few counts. The CDR3 here is CASSPTGINQPQHF. The CDR3 DNA follows: TGCGCCAGCAGCCCAACAGGGATCAATCAGCCCCAGCATTTT. The chain joins TRBV5-1 to TRBJ1-5; D may be TRBD1 (6 bases). Looked up from germline, CDR1 is SGHRS and CDR2 is YFSETQ. Trimming removed 4 bases at V and 3 bases at J, with 11 bases between. The CDR3 spans 14 residues.

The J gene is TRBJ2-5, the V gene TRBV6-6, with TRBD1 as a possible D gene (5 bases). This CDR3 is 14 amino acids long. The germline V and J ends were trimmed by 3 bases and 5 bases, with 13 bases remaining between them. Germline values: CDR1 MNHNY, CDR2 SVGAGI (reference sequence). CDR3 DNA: TGTGCCAGCAGTTATCCAGGGTTCCAGGAGACCCAGTACTTC. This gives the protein CASSYPGFQETQYF.

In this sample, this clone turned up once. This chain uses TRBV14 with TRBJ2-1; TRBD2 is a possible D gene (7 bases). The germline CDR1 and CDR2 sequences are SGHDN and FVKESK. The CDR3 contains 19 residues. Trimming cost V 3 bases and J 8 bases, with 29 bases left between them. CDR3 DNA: TGTGCCAGCAGCCAGGGCCCGAACACCGGGGGGCCAAGGATCTATGAGCAGTTCTTC. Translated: CASSQGPNTGGPRIYEQFF. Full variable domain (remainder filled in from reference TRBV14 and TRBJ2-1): EAGVTQFPSHSVIEKGQTVTLRCDPISGHDNLYWYRRVMGKEIKFLLHFVKESKQDESGMPNNRFLAERTGGTYSTLKVQPAELEDSGVYFCASSQGPNTGGPRIYEQFFGPGTRLTVL.

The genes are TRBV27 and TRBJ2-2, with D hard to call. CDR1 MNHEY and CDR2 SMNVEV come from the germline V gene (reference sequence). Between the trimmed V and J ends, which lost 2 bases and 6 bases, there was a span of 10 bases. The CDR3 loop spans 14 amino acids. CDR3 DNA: TGTGCCAGCAGTTTAATCCCCGCGGCCGGGGAGCTGTTTTTT. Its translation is CASSLIPAAGELFF.

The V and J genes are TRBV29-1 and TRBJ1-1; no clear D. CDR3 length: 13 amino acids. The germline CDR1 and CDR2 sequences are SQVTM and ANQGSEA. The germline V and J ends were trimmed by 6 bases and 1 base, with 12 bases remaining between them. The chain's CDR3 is CSVGGSGNTEAFF. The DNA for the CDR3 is TGCAGCGTGGGTGGGTCGGGGAACACTGAAGCTTTCTTT.